The clone carrying this TCR beta chain was counted at least ten times. This sample is drawn from a study of Graves' ophthalmopathy and Graves' hyperthyroidism. V gave up 6 bases and J gave up 6 bases, with 20 bases separating them. CDR3 length equals 16 residues. CDR1 and CDR2 from the germline V gene are SGHAT and FQNNGV. Scientists amplified the TCR beta CDR3 regions from RNA transcripts. The first round was an RT-PCR with HTBI primers, and the second round was a multiplex PCR. TCRdb ran MiXCR on the multiplex PCR reads and lists one entry per CDR3 protein. Here the sample spans 150,000 to 200,000 distinct CDR3 sequences, about two fifths being singletons.

The sequenced sample was peripheral blood. The sequence derives from a man in his thirties or forties with Graves' ophthalmopathy. The chain joins TRBV11-2 to TRBJ2-2; perhaps D is TRBD1 or TRBD2 (5 bases each). CDR3 residues: CASRPGTHRSAGELFF. The CDR3 coding sequence is TGTGCCAGCAGGCCAGGGACCCACAGGTCTGCCGGGGAGCTGTTTTTT.